The clone carrying this T cell receptor beta chain was recorded a few times. This sample stems from a study of blood T cell repertoires in COVID-19. Study details: T cells, B-cell-depleted T cells, or PBMCs provided the cDNA or gDNA that served as material.

This CDR3 is built from 13 residues. Germline CDR1 and CDR2: SGHTA and FQGNSA. Trimming removed 5 bases from V and 8 bases from J, with 12 bases in between. Sequencing was performed with immunoSEQ multiplex PCR; in TCRdb, only in-frame clones are kept and a portion is missing. Of approximately 170,000 clones in the sample, 85% to 90% were seen once. The chain has TRBV7-2 and TRBJ1-4, with D hard to call. The receptor's source is a woman in her 70s with acute or convalescent COVID-19. Sample: peripheral blood. The CDR3 region is CASSVRGGEKLFF. The CDR3, as DNA: TGTGCCAGCAGCGTAAGAGGTGGGGAAAAACTGTTTTTT.